Described below is a single TCR beta chain sequence and its context. What it binds is not known. The sample is drawn from a study of neoadjuvant nivolumab and ipilimumab in lung cancer. Overall study results and limits: Pathologic regression was not significantly tied to TCR clonality.

Sequenced by immunoSEQ multiplex PCR; TCRdb stores in-frame clones only, minus some. The sample includes 19,000 or so clones, roughly three quarters seen only once; the top ten take approximately 9%. Between the trimmed V and J ends, which lost 4 bases and 2 bases, there was a span of 12 bases. Germline CDR1 and CDR2: SGHDN and FVKESK. The CDR3 is 14 amino acids. The sample in question was tumor tissue, obtained after neoadjuvant nivolumab, alone or with ipilimumab, at or shortly before surgery. The genes are TRBV14 and TRBJ2-7; possible D gene TRBD2, 5 bases. The sequence was collected from an adult with non-small cell lung cancer. The CDR3 DNA reads TGTGCCAGCAGCCGGCTGGGGAGACCCTACGAGCAGTACTTC. Translated, it gives CASSRLGRPYEQYF.